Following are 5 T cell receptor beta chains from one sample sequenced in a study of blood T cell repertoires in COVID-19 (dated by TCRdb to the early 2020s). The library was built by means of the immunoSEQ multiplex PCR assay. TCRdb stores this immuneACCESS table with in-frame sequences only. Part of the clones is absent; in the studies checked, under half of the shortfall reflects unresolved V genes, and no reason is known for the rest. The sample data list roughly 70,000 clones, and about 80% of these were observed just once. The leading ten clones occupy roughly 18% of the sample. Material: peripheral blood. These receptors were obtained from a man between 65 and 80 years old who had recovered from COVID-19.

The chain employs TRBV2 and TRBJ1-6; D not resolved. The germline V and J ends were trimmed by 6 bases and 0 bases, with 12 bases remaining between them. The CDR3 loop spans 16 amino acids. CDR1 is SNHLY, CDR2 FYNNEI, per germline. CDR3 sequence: CASSLRSSSYNSPLHF. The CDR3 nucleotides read TGTGCCAGCAGCCTACGTTCTAGCTCCTATAATTCACCCCTCCACTTT.

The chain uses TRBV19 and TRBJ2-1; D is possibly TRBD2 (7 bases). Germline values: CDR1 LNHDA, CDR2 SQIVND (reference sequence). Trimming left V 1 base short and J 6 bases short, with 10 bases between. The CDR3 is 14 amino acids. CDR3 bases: TGTGCCAGTAGTATAGCGGGGGGCCGCAATGAGCAGTTCTTC. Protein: CASSIAGGRNEQFF.

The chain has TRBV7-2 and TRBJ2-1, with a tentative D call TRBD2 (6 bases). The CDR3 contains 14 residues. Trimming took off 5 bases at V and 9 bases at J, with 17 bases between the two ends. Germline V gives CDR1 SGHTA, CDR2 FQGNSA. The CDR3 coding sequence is TGTGCCAGCAGCCCCGCGGGGCTACAAAGTGAGCAGTTCTTC. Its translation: CASSPAGLQSEQFF.

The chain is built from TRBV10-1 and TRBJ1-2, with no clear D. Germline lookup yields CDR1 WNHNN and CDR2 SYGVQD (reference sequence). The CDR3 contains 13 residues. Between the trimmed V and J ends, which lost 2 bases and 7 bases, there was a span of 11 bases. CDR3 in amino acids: CASSETFPGGYTF. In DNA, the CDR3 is TGCGCCAGCAGTGAGACCTTTCCCGGTGGCTACACCTTC.

CDR3: CASSLSDRVGYTF. The CDR3 DNA reads TGTGCCAGCAGCCTCTCGGACAGGGTCGGCTACACCTTC. This sequence joins TRBV7-8 and TRBJ1-2; the match to TRBD1 covers 8 bases. Germline lookup yields CDR1 SGHVS and CDR2 FQNEAQ. J lost 8 bases, V lost 5 bases, and 7 bases had no gene match. This CDR3 is built from 13 residues.